Below are 30 T cell receptor beta chains sequenced from a single sample in a study of T cell responses to AZD1222 COVID-19 vaccine. TCRdb keeps only in-frame clones here, not all; method: immunoSEQ multiplex PCR. The sample shows tens of thousands of clones, around 85% of them seen only once. The sample in question was peripheral blood, obtained on day 0 of MenACWY control vaccination. Source of these receptors: an adult in good health.

CDR3 protein: CASRKPPGGEQFF. CDR3 in DNA: TGTGCCAGCAGAAAGCCCCCCGGAGGAGAGCAGTTCTTC. The gene calls are TRBV28 and TRBJ2-1, with D possibly TRBD2 on 5 matching bases. Germline CDR1 reads MDHEN; CDR2 reads SYDVKM. The CDR3 is 13 amino acids. The V gene lost 6 bases and the J gene lost 10 bases, with 16 bases spanning the gap.

The chain is built from TRBV27 and TRBJ2-2; D gene ambiguous. The V gene lost 4 bases and the J gene lost 8 bases, with 11 bases spanning the gap. This CDR3 contains 13 residues. CDR1 and CDR2 from the germline V gene are MNHEY and SMNVEV (reference sequence). CDR3 loop: CASSYRRIGELFF. In nucleotides, the CDR3 is TGTGCCAGCAGTTACCGAAGAATTGGGGAGCTGTTTTTT.

The rearrangement uses TRBV6-6 and TRBJ1-1; possibly TRBD1 for D (5 bases). The V gene's germline CDR1 is MNHNY and CDR2 SVGAGI (reference sequence). The CDR3 extends over 14 amino acids. The V end was cut by 0 bases, the J end by 4 bases, with 9 bases between. The CDR3 nucleotides are TGTGCCAGCAGTTACTCGGTGGGGGGCACTGAAGCTTTCTTT. Its translation is CASSYSVGGTEAFF.

The genes are TRBV2 and TRBJ1-1; D gene uncertain. Germline values: CDR1 SNHLY, CDR2 FYNNEI. The CDR3 length is 11 residues. V was cut by 8 bases and J by 4 bases, with 8 bases left in between. The DNA for the CDR3 is TGTGCCAGCGGCGGGGTCACTGAAGCTTTCTTT. Its translation: CASGGVTEAFF.

The CDR3 coding sequence is TGTGCCAGCAGCCCCTTTCTGGGAGGGATGAACACTGAAGCTTTCTTT. As protein: CASSPFLGGMNTEAFF. The V gene is TRBV28, the J gene TRBJ1-1; no reliable D call. The CDR3 is made up of 16 amino acids. Germline values: CDR1 MDHEN, CDR2 SYDVKM. Trimming removed 6 bases from V and 0 bases from J, with 17 bases in between.

This clone was counted a few times. V is TRBV30 and J is TRBJ1-2; D is uncertain. The CDR3 loop spans 12 amino acids. With 1 base removed from V and 1 base from J, the gap between germline ends came to 4 bases. Looked up from germline, CDR1 is GTSNPN and CDR2 is SVGIG (reference sequence). CDR3: CAWSDYNYGYTF. CDR3 bases: TGTGCCTGGAGTGATTATAACTATGGCTACACCTTC.

V usage is TRBV12-3 or TRBV12-4 and J usage is TRBJ2-5; a possible D gene is TRBD1 (5 bases). The CDR3 is 13 amino acids. Trimming pared 2 bases from V and 5 bases from J, leaving 9 bases between. The CDR3 DNA follows: TGTGCCAGCAGTTTATCAGGGATGGAGACCCAGTACTTC. Translated, it gives CASSLSGMETQYF.

V usage is TRBV25-1 and J usage is TRBJ2-2; 10 nucleotides match TRBD2. V shed 4 bases, J shed 0 bases, and the junction held 5 bases outside the gene matches. The germline gives CDR1 MGHDK, CDR2 SYGVNS. This CDR3 spans 17 amino acids. DNA for the CDR3: TGTGCCAGCAGTGCGAGACTAGCGGGTGCGAACACCGGGGAGCTGTTTTTT. Translated, it gives CASSARLAGANTGELFF.

The V and J genes are TRBV12-5 and TRBJ1-1; D perhaps matches TRBD1 (5 bases). Trimming took 2 bases from V and 4 from J, leaving 17 bases between them. The CDR3 is made up of 16 amino acids. CDR1 and CDR2 from the germline V gene are LGHNT and FRNRAP. Here the CDR3 reads CASGLLIGDRPTEAFF. Written as DNA, the CDR3 is TGTGCTAGTGGTTTGTTGATTGGCGACAGACCCACTGAAGCTTTCTTT.

This clone showed up just a few times. This chain joins TRBV7-8 and TRBJ2-1; 10 nucleotides align to TRBD2. Losses at the gene ends were 2 bases for V and 1 base for J; bases not matched to a gene: 5. Germline CDR1 SGHVS, CDR2 FQNEAQ. The CDR3 is 17 amino acids. CDR3 in amino acids: CASSLSSGRASYNEQFF. CDR3 in DNA: TGTGCCAGCAGCTTATCTAGCGGGAGAGCGTCCTACAATGAGCAGTTCTTC.

The chain uses TRBV7-9 and TRBJ1-1; D remains ambiguous. This CDR3 comprises 12 residues. V lost 6 bases, J lost 1 base, and 6 bases lay in between. The germline V gene encodes CDR1 SEHNR and CDR2 FQNEAQ (reference sequence). The CDR3 sequence: CASRTQNTEAFF. CDR3 in DNA: TGTGCCAGCAGAACCCAGAACACTGAAGCTTTCTTT.

The chain uses TRBV5-4 and TRBJ2-5; 12 nucleotides match TRBD2. The CDR3 is 16 residues long. V was pared by 3 bases and J by 0 bases, with 3 bases of the junction left unmatched. CDR1 is SGHNT, CDR2 YYREEE, per germline (reference sequence). The CDR3 nucleotides are TGTGCCAGCAGCTCCGGACTAGCGGGAAACCAAGAGACCCAGTACTTC. Translation: CASSSGLAGNQETQYF.

The CDR3: CASSIESVYTGELFF. CDR3 nucleotide sequence: TGTGCCAGTAGTATAGAATCCGTTTACACCGGGGAGCTGTTTTTT. The J gene is TRBJ2-2, the V gene TRBV19, with no clear D. Germline values: CDR1 LNHDA, CDR2 SQIVND (reference sequence). V shed 0 bases and J shed 3 bases, with 8 bases lying between them. CDR3 length: 15 amino acids.

The CDR3 here is CASRGRTDTQYF. DNA for the CDR3: TGTGCCAGCAGAGGTCGCACAGATACGCAGTATTTT. The chain is built from TRBV2 and TRBJ2-3; no clear D. The CDR3 spans 12 residues. The germline V gene encodes CDR1 SNHLY and CDR2 FYNNEI. V was shortened by 6 bases and J by 1 base, with 5 bases between the two germline ends.

The chain links TRBV5-4 to TRBJ2-2; 7 bases align to TRBD2. The ends lost 2 bases at V and 4 bases at J; junction bases unmatched: 5. The V gene's germline CDR1 is SGHNT and CDR2 YYREEE (reference sequence). CDR3 size: 15 residues. The chain's CDR3 is CASSFGLEVTGELFF. CDR3 DNA: TGTGCCAGCAGCTTTGGACTAGAGGTCACCGGGGAGCTGTTTTTT.

The chain is built from TRBV25-1 and TRBJ1-1; D call uncertain. Between the trimmed V and J ends, which lost 8 bases and 4 bases, there was a span of 17 bases. In germline, CDR1 is MGHDK, CDR2 SYGVNS. The CDR3 length is 14 residues. The CDR3 region is CASASGVRGTEAFF. CDR3 DNA sequence: TGTGCCAGCGCCTCCGGGGTGCGGGGCACTGAAGCTTTCTTT.

The genes are TRBV19 and TRBJ1-2; the match to TRBD1 covers 7 bases. V dropped 6 bases and J dropped 0; count of bases not matched to a gene: 7. The CDR3 totals 15 residues. Germline lookup yields CDR1 LNHDA and CDR2 SQIVND (reference sequence). CDR3 amino acids: CASSRDSPTNYGYTF. Here the CDR3 DNA reads TGTGCCAGTAGCAGGGACAGCCCGACTAACTATGGCTACACCTTC.

Note on this clone: The sample holds other DNA sequences that translate to the same CDR3. The CDR3 reads CASSPSDTQYF. The CDR3, as DNA: TGTGCCAGCTCACCATCAGATACGCAGTATTTT. This chain joins TRBV18 and TRBJ2-3, with unresolved D. CDR1 is KGHSH and CDR2 is LQKENI in the germline V gene. The V gene lost 2 bases and the J gene lost 4 bases, with 1 base spanning the gap. The CDR3 is 11 amino acids. The full variable domain, completed using reference TRBV18 and TRBJ2-3, is NAGVMQNPRHLVRRRGQEARLRCSPMKGHSHVYWYRQLPEEGLKFMVYLQKENIIDESGMPKERFSAEFPKEGPSILRIQQVVRGDSAAYFCASSPSDTQYFGPGTRLTVL.

This rearrangement joins TRBV10-3 to TRBJ1-1, with D uncertain. The CDR3 contains 20 residues. With 0 bases removed from V and 6 bases from J, the gap between germline ends came to 29 bases. Germline values: CDR1 ENHRY, CDR2 SYGVKD. As DNA, the CDR3 is TGTGCCATCAGTGAGTCGCTCGGAGGTATGATGGGTACCTCAGAGCCTGAAGCTTTCTTT. Protein product: CAISESLGGMMGTSEPEAFF.

The rearrangement links TRBV9 to TRBJ1-2; no clear D gene. The germline V and J ends were trimmed by 0 bases and 2 bases, with 8 bases remaining between them. From germline, CDR1 is SGDLS and CDR2 YYNGEE. This CDR3 contains 14 residues. CDR3 region: CASSVGTENYGYTF. The CDR3 DNA sequence: TGTGCCAGCAGCGTAGGGACGGAGAACTATGGCTACACCTTC. Combining the CDR3 with reference TRBV9 and TRBJ1-2 gives the whole variable domain DSGVTQTPKHLITATGQRVTLRCSPRSGDLSVYWYQQSLDQGLQFLIQYYNGEERAKGNILERFSAQQFPDLHSELNLSSLELGDSALYFCASSVGTENYGYTFGSGTRLTVV.

The chain has TRBV19 and TRBJ2-5; D remains ambiguous. V was clipped by 7 bases and J by 0 bases, with 9 bases between them. The CDR3 loop spans 13 amino acids. CDR1 is LNHDA and CDR2 is SQIVND in the germline V gene (reference sequence). In nucleotides, the CDR3 is TGTGCCAGTACCTCGCAGAACCAAGAGACCCAGTACTTC. Protein: CASTSQNQETQYF.

This clone was recorded a few times. This chain connects TRBV6-5 to TRBJ2-2; 8 positions agree with TRBD1. The germline V gene encodes CDR1 MNHEY and CDR2 SVGAGI. The V and J ends lost 5 bases and 6 bases, in that order; junction bases with no gene match: 5. The CDR3 totals 14 residues. This chain's CDR3 is CASSMTGVPGELFF. The CDR3 DNA reads TGTGCCAGCAGTATGACAGGGGTCCCCGGGGAGCTGTTTTTT.

The gene calls are TRBV2 and TRBJ1-6, with 9 nucleotides matching TRBD1. Losses at the gene ends were 7 bases for V and 7 bases for J; bases not matched to a gene: 8. Per germline, CDR1 SNHLY and CDR2 FYNNEI. The CDR3 is 15 residues long. In nucleotides, the CDR3 is TGTGCCAGCACCAAGGGGACAGGGAACAATTCACCCCTCCACTTT. It translates to CASTKGTGNNSPLHF.

The sample holds a few counts of this clone. This chain links TRBV12-3 or TRBV12-4 with TRBJ1-4, with unresolved D. The CDR3 contains 13 residues. The V and J ends lost 2 bases and 7 bases respectively, with 8 bases between them. The CDR3 region is CASSLSGVEKLFF. The CDR3 DNA is TGTGCCAGCAGTTTATCGGGTGTTGAAAAACTGTTTTTT.

The sample holds one count of this clone. The chain joins TRBV7-7 to TRBJ1-4; D might be TRBD1 (5 bases). CDR1 and CDR2 from the germline V gene are SSHAT and FNYEAQ (reference sequence). Trimming cost V 3 bases and J 8 bases, with 19 bases left between them. The CDR3 spans 16 residues. The CDR3 DNA follows: TGTGCCAGCAGCTTGAAAGACAGCGGCAGCAGGGAAAAACTGTTTTTT. This codes for CASSLKDSGSREKLFF.

The chain is built from TRBV9 and TRBJ2-1; a possible D gene is TRBD2 (7 bases). The length of the CDR3 is 15 residues. Germline V gives CDR1 SGDLS, CDR2 YYNGEE. Deletions cut 4 bases from V and 9 bases from J, with 20 bases between. The CDR3 DNA reads TGTGCCAGCAGCCCCTTGGGGGGGGGCCTTGTTGAGCAGTTCTTC. It yields the protein CASSPLGGGLVEQFF.

This chain uses TRBV6-5 with TRBJ1-4, with TRBD1 matching 12 bases. Germline loops: CDR1 MNHEY, CDR2 SVGAGI. Trimming at V came to 4 bases and at J to 4 bases, leaving 4 bases not matched to a gene. This CDR3 contains 16 residues. CDR3 residues: CASSWDRGQINEKLFF. CDR3 DNA: TGTGCCAGCAGTTGGGACAGGGGGCAGATTAATGAAAAACTGTTTTTT.

This chain joins TRBV18 and TRBJ1-1, with 8 bases identical to TRBD1. CDR1 and CDR2 from the germline V gene are KGHSH and LQKENI. The CDR3 has 15 residues. Trimming took 6 bases from V and 1 from J; bases not matched to a gene: 7. CDR3 protein: CASSRQGAGNTEAFF. The CDR3 DNA is TGTGCCAGCTCCCGCCAGGGGGCGGGGAACACTGAAGCTTTCTTT.

This chain links TRBV2 with TRBJ2-2, with TRBD2 matching over 10 bases. Germline CDR1 reads SNHLY; CDR2 reads FYNNEI. The V gene end was trimmed by 8 bases and the J gene end by 7 bases; junction bases not matched to a gene: 7. The CDR3 is made up of 14 amino acids. CDR3 coding DNA: TGTGCCAGCGGTAGCGGGAGGAATGTCGGGGAGCTGTTTTTT. Its protein product is CASGSGRNVGELFF. Combining the CDR3 with reference TRBV2 and TRBJ2-2 gives the whole variable domain EPEVTQTPSHQVTQMGQEVILRCVPISNHLYFYWYRQILGQKVEFLVSFYNNEISEKSEIFDDQFSVERPDGSNFTLKIRSTKLEDSAMYFCASGSGRNVGELFFGEGSRLTVL.

This chain connects TRBV9 to TRBJ2-7; a weak D match, TRBD1 (7 bases). The V gene's germline CDR1 is SGDLS and CDR2 YYNGEE. This CDR3 has 15 residues. V lost 2 bases to trimming and J lost 1 base, with 13 bases between them. As DNA, the CDR3 is TGTGCCAGCAGCGTGGAGGAGGGGGCATCCTACGAGCAGTACTTC. The encoded protein is CASSVEEGASYEQYF.